This T cell receptor beta chain was sequenced in a study of tumor and adjacent non-tumor tissue in lung cancer. In the study overall: Each sample yielded about 4.17 million productive TCRbeta reads on average.

No cell sorting was done before RNA was extracted from the tissue. Distant lung tissue was collected more than 3 cm away from the tumor edge. Chemotherapy-naive patients with new lung cancer underwent thoracic surgery in China, August–late 2014. In germline, CDR1 is SGHAT, CDR2 FQNNGV. This CDR3 is built from 13 residues. Note on this clonotype: One junction end does not reproduce the germline sequence, and a read error may be involved.

The library came from three nested PCR rounds adapted from ARM-PCR protocols. TCRdb fed the multiplex PCR reads into MiXCR, producing one record per CDR3 protein. The sample carries 94,000 or so distinct CDR3 sequences, around 80% recorded once. This receptor was obtained from a woman aged 45 to 65 with non-small cell lung cancer. Material for sequencing was distant non-tumor lung tissue. This rearrangement joins TRBV11-2 to TRBJ1-5, with D possibly TRBD1 on 5 matching bases. CDR3 in DNA: TGTACCAGCAGCTCAGAGTACGGGGGGGCCCAGCATTTT. Translating it yields CTSSSEYGGAQHF. Full variable domain (rest looked up from reference TRBV11-2 and TRBJ1-5): EAGVAQSPRYKIIEKRQSVAFWCNPISGHATLYWYQQILGQGPKLLIQFQNNGVVDDSQLPKDRFSAERLKGVDSTLKIQPAKLEDSAVYLCTSSSEYGGAQHFGDGTRLSIL.